Detailed here is one TCR beta chain. Clones were sequenced by immunoSEQ multiplex PCR, and TCRdb holds only the in-frame ones, with some missing. The sample includes about 140,000 clones, approximately 80% of them seen just once. This sample is part of a study of blood T cell repertoires in COVID-19. What was sequenced was peripheral blood. The clonotype was recovered from a human donor in a cohort sampled during active COVID-19.

CDR3: CASSLPSGSSYNEQFF. The CDR3 DNA reads as TGTGCCAGCAGTTTGCCTAGCGGGAGCTCCTACAATGAGCAGTTCTTC. The J gene is TRBJ2-1, the V gene TRBV28; TRBD2 aligns across 10 bases. The germline gives CDR1 MDHEN, CDR2 SYDVKM. The length of the CDR3 is 16 residues. Trimming cost V 3 bases and J 0 bases; bases outside gene matches: 2.